This TCR beta chain is drawn from a study of vaccination and CD4 T cells after COVID-19. CDR1 SNHLY and CDR2 FYNNEI come from the germline V gene. CDR3 size: 14 residues. The V end lost 5 bases, the J end lost 4 bases, and 14 bases lay between the germline ends. This clonotype came up a few times. Its antigen is unidentified. Treatment in this sample: approximately nine-day PBMC culture with coronavirus spike peptide pools or control peptides (ViraFEST assay). An Oncomine TCR Beta short-read assay was used to sequence the DNA from cultured CD4+ T cells. Using the QIAamp micro DNA kit, genomic DNA was extracted from the CD4+ T cells that had been cultured. TCRdb analysed the PCR reads with MiXCR anew, one entry per CDR3 protein. The profile shows 15,000 to 20,000 distinct CDR3 sequences, around 45% of them singletons.

Sample: CD4+ T cells from blood, cultured in vitro, taken before SARS-CoV-2 vaccination. The V call is TRBV2, the J call TRBJ1-1; D may be TRBD1 (6 bases). This TCR was recovered from a human donor who had recovered from COVID-19. CDR3 loop: CASSLQGGSTEAFF. The CDR3 bases are TGTGCCAGCAGTCTACAGGGCGGCAGCACTGAAGCTTTCTTT.